This T cell receptor (beta chain) was obtained from a study of identical twins. This clonotype showed up just a few times. Per the germline V gene, CDR1 is LGHNA and CDR2 is YNFKEQ. Unmatched junction bases numbered 9, after V lost 5 bases and J lost 9 bases. This CDR3 is 15 amino acids long. TCRdb re-derived calls from the 5' RACE reads in MiXCR, one entry per CDR3 protein. The data contain some 900,000 distinct CDR3 sequences, more than 9% of them seen just once; the ten biggest clones take up around 1.6%. This same sample was also part of a study on yellow fever vaccine responses in identical twins.

The material sequenced was PBMCs. V and J are TRBV4-2 and TRBJ2-1; 11 bases fit TRBD1. This receptor was identified in a woman aged 18-29 years in good health. The CDR3 here is CASSGTGQGAIEQFF. In nucleotides, the CDR3 is TGTGCCAGCAGCGGCACTGGACAGGGGGCTATTGAGCAGTTCTTC.